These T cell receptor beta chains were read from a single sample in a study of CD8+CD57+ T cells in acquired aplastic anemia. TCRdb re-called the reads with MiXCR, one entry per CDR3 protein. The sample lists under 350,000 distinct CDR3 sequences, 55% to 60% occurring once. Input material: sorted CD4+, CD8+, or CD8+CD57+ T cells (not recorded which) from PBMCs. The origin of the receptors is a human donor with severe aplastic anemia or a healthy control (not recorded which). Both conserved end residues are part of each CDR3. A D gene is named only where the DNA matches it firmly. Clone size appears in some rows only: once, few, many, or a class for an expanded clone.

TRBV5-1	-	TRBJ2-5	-	CASSLGQGGAGTQYF	TGCGCCAGCAGCTTGGGACAGGGTGGAGCGGGGACCCAGTACTTC
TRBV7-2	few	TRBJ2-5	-	CASSPRGIQETQYF	TGTGCCAGCAGCCCGAGAGGAATCCAAGAGACCCAGTACTTC
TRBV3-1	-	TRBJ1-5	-	CASSNGVQGRGNQPQHF	TGTGCCAGCAGCAACGGAGTACAGGGTAGGGGCAATCAGCCCCAGCATTTT
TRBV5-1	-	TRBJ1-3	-	CASSVNSGNTIYF	TGCGCCAGCAGCGTGAACTCTGGAAACACCATATATTTT
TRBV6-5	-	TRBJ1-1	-	CASSSRDKESEAFF	TGTGCCAGCAGTTCTAGGGATAAAGAGTCTGAAGCTTTCTTT
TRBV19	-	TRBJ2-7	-	CASSIVAYYEQYF	TGTGCCAGTAGTATTGTAGCCTACTACGAGCAGTACTTC
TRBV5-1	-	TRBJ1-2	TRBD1	CASSVQGASDGYTF	TGCGCCAGCAGCGTCCAGGGGGCTTCGGATGGCTACACCTTC
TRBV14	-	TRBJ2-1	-	CASSQGVDRVGVFF	TGTGCCAGCAGCCAAGGAGTGGATAGGGTAGGTGTGTTCTTC
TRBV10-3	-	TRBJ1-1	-	CAIRWDSGTEAFF	TGTGCCATCAGATGGGACTCTGGAACTGAAGCTTTCTTT
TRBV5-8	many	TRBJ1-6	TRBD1	CASRNPDRGRNSPLHF	TGTGCCAGCAGAAACCCGGACAGGGGTAGAAATTCACCCCTCCACTTT
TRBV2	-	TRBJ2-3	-	CASSHAGDLTGTQYF	TGTGCCAGCAGCCATGCAGGGGACCTCACAGGTACGCAGTATTTT
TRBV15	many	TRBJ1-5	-	CATSETTGQGQPQHF	TGTGCCACCAGCGAGACCACAGGGCAGGGACAGCCCCAGCATTTT
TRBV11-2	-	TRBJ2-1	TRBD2	CASREAGAEQFF	TGTGCCAGCAGGGAAGCGGGGGCCGAGCAGTTCTTC
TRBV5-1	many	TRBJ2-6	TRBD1	CASSDLSQGLTGANVLTF	TGCGCCAGCAGCGACCTATCACAGGGGTTGACTGGGGCCAACGTCCTGACTTTC
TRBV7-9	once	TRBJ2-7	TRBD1	CASSLDRTGEYEQYF	TGTGCCAGCAGCTTAGACCGGACAGGGGAATACGAGCAGTACTTC
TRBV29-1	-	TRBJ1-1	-	CSVAGTDGGCTEASF	TGCAGCGTTGCCGGAACAGATGGTGGGTGCACTGAAGCTTCCTTT
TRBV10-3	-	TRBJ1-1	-	CAISVRAGTEAFF	TGTGCCATCAGTGTCAGGGCAGGTACTGAAGCTTTCTTT
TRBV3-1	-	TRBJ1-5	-	CASSQVPGRNQPQHF	TGTGCCAGCAGCCAAGTCCCGGGACGGAATCAGCCCCAGCATTTT
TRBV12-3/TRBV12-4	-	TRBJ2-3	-	CASTTPGDTQYF	TGTGCCAGCACCACCCCTGGGGATACGCAGTATTTT
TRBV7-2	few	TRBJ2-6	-	CASSLDGTGANVLTF	TGTGCCAGCAGCTTAGACGGAACCGGGGCCAACGTCCTGACTTTC
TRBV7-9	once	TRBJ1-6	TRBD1	CASSQVGQKYNSPLHF	TGTGCCAGCAGCCAAGTGGGACAGAAATATAATTCACCCCTCCACTTT
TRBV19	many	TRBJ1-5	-	CASSTGKNQPQHF	TGTGCCAGTAGCACCGGGAAGAATCAGCCCCAGCATTTT
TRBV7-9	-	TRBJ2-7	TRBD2	CASSQRAGTDEQYF	TGTGCCAGCAGCCAGAGAGCGGGAACAGACGAGCAGTACTTC
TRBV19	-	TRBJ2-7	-	CASSVGLIGYF	TGTGCCAGTAGTGTTGGACTAATAGGGTACTTC
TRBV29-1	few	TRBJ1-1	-	CSVEGPGPEAFF	TGCAGCGTTGAAGGCCCAGGCCCTGAAGCTTTCTTT
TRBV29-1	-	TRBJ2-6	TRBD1	CSVLGQGLVSGANVLTF	TGCAGCGTTCTCGGACAGGGGCTTGTCTCTGGGGCCAACGTCCTGACTTTC
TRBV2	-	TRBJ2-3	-	CASRKGGAGTDTQYF	TGTGCCAGCAGAAAGGGGGGGGCCGGCACAGATACGCAGTATTTT
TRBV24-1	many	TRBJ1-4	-	CATSEGPRDPDEKLFF	TGTGCCACCAGTGAGGGACCCAGGGACCCAGATGAAAAACTGTTTTTT
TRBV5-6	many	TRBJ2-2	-	CASSLAGPDTGELFF	TGTGCCAGCAGCTTGGCGGGGCCGGACACCGGGGAGCTGTTTTTT
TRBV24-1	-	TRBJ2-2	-	CATSHINTGELFF	TGTGCCACCAGTCACATTAACACCGGGGAGCTGTTTTTT
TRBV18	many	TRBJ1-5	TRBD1	CASSSGQGNQPQHF	TGTGCCAGCTCATCTGGACAGGGAAATCAGCCCCAGCATTTT
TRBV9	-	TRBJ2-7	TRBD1	CASRPTGENEQYF	TGTGCCAGCAGGCCGACAGGGGAAAACGAGCAGTACTTC
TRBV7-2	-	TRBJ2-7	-	CASSLAGSEQYF	TGTGCCAGCAGCTTAGCGGGGTCCGAGCAGTACTTC
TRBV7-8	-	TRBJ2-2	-	CASSPYRGAGGELFF	TGTGCCAGCAGCCCCTACCGGGGGGCGGGCGGGGAGCTGTTTTTT